This TCR beta chain was recovered during a study of T cells in AML relapse after transplant (dated 2019 in TCRdb). Concerning the study at large: The remission controls were clinically matched patients who stayed in long-term complete remission and had more than 3 years of follow-up. The remission samples were bone marrow taken about 1 year after HSCT from patients who stayed in complete remission. In a retrospective study, inhibitory receptor expression and TCR repertoires of bone marrow T cells were examined in patients who had received allogeneic HSCT for myeloid malignancy. Beyond this particular receptor, the publication reports: The TCR repertoire comparisons were based on very few samples, with only three individuals in each group for unsorted bone marrow.

This clonotype is termed medium-sized (0.01 to 0.1%). Its antigen remains unidentified. No much larger clone exists at a distance of one base, and base qualities are not known. Preparation of the library involved PCR. Instead of multiplex PCR, a modified RACE PCR protocol was used to amplify TCR alpha and beta chains from RNA. Libraries were sequenced on an Illumina MiSeq, and raw reads were demultiplexed according to sample-specific barcode combinations. The published analysis was carried out like this. TCR clonotypes were identified from the sequencing reads using MiXCR software. TCRdb cleaned the public reads at Q25 with fastp, built clones with MiXCR and kept in-frame beta chains. For every CDR3 protein sequence, its rows merge into one entry that carries the most common genes and DNA. None of the V and J calls come from the authors' own analysis; TCRdb made them. The sample table lists more than 1,500 distinct CDR3 sequences, under 8.5% of them with a count of one. About 50% of the sample is in the top ten clones.

The CDR3 contains 12 residues, cysteine and phenylalanine counted. Just the 36-base CDR3 DNA is kept, in frame starting at base 1. CDR1 and CDR2 are read off the germline V gene as LGHNT and FRNRAP. Trimming at the junction amounts to 8 bases on V and 2 bases on J, and the germline ends lie 9 bases apart. The material sequenced was bone marrow, either the whole sample or a sorted T cell fraction (not recorded which), taken in complete remission. This receptor was obtained from a human donor who had a stem cell transplant for acute myeloid leukemia. Donor T cells from the graft may be present among the T cells after a transplant. The sequence is built from TRBV12-5 and TRBJ1-2, and possibly TRBD1, on 5 matching bases. The nucleotide sequence reads TGTGCTAGTTCAGGGTCCAACTATGGCTACACCTTC. The translation is CASSGSNYGYTF. Where the CDR3 stops, the reference TRBV12-5 and TRBJ1-2 genes take over; the full variable domain is DARVTQTPRHKVTEMGQEVTMRCQPILGHNTVFWYRQTMMQGLELLAYFRNRAPLDDSGMPKDRFSAEMPDATLATLKIQPSEPRDSAVYFCASSGSNYGYTFGSGTRLTVV.